These T cell receptor beta chains were read from a single sample in a study of PD-1 blockade in classical Hodgkin lymphoma. The method was immunoSEQ multiplex PCR; TCRdb's version includes in-frame clones alone and lacks a portion of them. The table lists more than 40,000 clones, over 70% of them singletons. Sequenced here: peripheral blood mononuclear cells (PBMCs), sampled before the fourth cycle of nivolumab. These receptors all come from a human donor with classical Hodgkin lymphoma. Both conserved end residues are part of each CDR3. A D gene is named only where the DNA matches it firmly. The size field is filled for only some rows; it gives once, few, many or a size class.

>few|TRBJ1-5|TRBV2|-
CASSLDSRNQPQHF
TGTGCCAGCAGCTTAGACAGTAGGAATCAGCCCCAGCATTTT
>-|TRBJ1-1|TRBV5-4|-
CASSSVGVLSEAFF
TGTGCCAGCAGTTCGGTGGGAGTCTTGTCCGAAGCTTTCTTT
>few|TRBJ1-1|TRBV4-3|TRBD1
CASSQRTGGGTEAFF
TGCGCCAGCAGCCAGAGAACAGGGGGAGGGACTGAAGCTTTCTTT
>-|TRBJ1-2|TRBV5-1|-
CASSYVGGGGYTF
TGCGCCAGCAGCTACGTGGGCGGCGGTGGCTACACCTTC
>-|TRBJ1-2|TRBV19|-
CASSDPPSGDYGYTF
TGTGCCAGTAGTGACCCCCCGTCAGGCGACTATGGCTACACCTTC
>few|TRBJ2-1|TRBV7-2|-
CASSPKTRAIYNEQFF
TGTGCCAGCAGCCCGAAGACAAGAGCTATCTACAATGAGCAGTTCTTC
>-|TRBJ2-7|TRBV29-1|TRBD1
CSVVPSDRGFYEQYF
TGCAGCGTTGTCCCTTCGGACAGGGGGTTCTACGAGCAGTACTTC
>-|TRBJ1-5|TRBV5-1|-
CASSPDSLQPQHF
TGCGCCAGCAGCCCGGACAGTTTACAGCCCCAGCATTTT
>-|TRBJ1-6|TRBV9|TRBD1
CASSAWTGANSPLHF
TGTGCCAGCAGCGCCTGGACAGGTGCTAATTCACCCCTCCACTTT
>-|TRBJ1-5|TRBV19|-
CASSRRDSNQPQHF
TGTGCCAGTAGTCGCAGGGATAGCAATCAGCCCCAGCATTTT
>few|TRBJ1-5|TRBV28|-
CASKLSGNQPQHF
TGTGCCAGCAAGTTAAGTGGAAATCAGCCCCAGCATTTT
>-|TRBJ1-1|TRBV28|TRBD1
CASRAHPGEKTGWVEAFF
TGTGCCAGCAGGGCCCACCCGGGGGAGAAGACAGGGTGGGTTGAAGCTTTCTTT
>few|TRBJ1-1|TRBV19|-
CASSISLNTEAFF
TGTGCCAGTAGTATTTCCCTGAACACTGAAGCTTTCTTT
>-|TRBJ2-3|TRBV9|TRBD2
CASSVGLAGGFDTQYF
TGTGCCAGCAGCGTAGGGCTAGCGGGTGGTTTTGATACGCAGTATTTT
>-|TRBJ1-1|TRBV4-1|-
CASSQAAGRGTEAFF
TGCGCCAGCAGCCAAGCGGCAGGGAGGGGGACTGAAGCTTTCTTT
>-|TRBJ1-1|TRBV5-4|-
CATGRRNTEAFF
TGTGCCACCGGGCGCCGAAACACTGAAGCTTTCTTT
>-|TRBJ2-7|TRBV7-3|-
CASSPGGHPSYEQYF
TGTGCCAGCAGCCCAGGGGGGCACCCCTCCTACGAGCAGTACTTC
>once|TRBJ2-3|TRBV2|TRBD2
CASREGTSSLLDTQYF
TGTGCCAGCAGGGAAGGGACTAGCAGTTTATTGGATACGCAGTATTTT
>few|TRBJ2-5|TRBV7-2|-
CASSLDVETQYF
TGTGCCAGCAGCTTAGATGTTGAGACCCAGTACTTC
>-|TRBJ1-4|TRBV7-8|-
CASSLEEGTNEKLFF
TGTGCCAGCAGCTTAGAGGAGGGGACTAATGAAAAACTGTTTTTT
>-|TRBJ2-4|TRBV7-9|-
CASSLWTEAGKNIQYF
TGTGCCAGCAGCCTTTGGACGGAGGCGGGCAAAAACATTCAGTACTTC
>-|TRBJ1-4|TRBV28|-
CASTVGGGNEKLFF
TGTGCCAGCACCGTAGGGGGTGGTAATGAAAAACTGTTTTTT
>-|TRBJ1-1|TRBV5-6|-
CASSHTVVTEAFF
TGTGCCAGCAGCCATACAGTGGTCACTGAAGCTTTCTTT
>medium-sized|TRBJ2-5|TRBV30|TRBD2
CAWMAVAGQETQYF
TGTGCCTGGATGGCCGTAGCGGGACAAGAGACCCAGTACTTC
>-|TRBJ2-7|TRBV27|-
CASSPGQKYEQYF
TGTGCCAGCAGTCCCGGACAGAAATACGAGCAGTACTTC
>-|TRBJ1-2|TRBV5-4|TRBD1
CASSGRTGGGYGYTF
TGTGCCAGCAGCGGGCGGACAGGGGGCGGCTATGGCTACACCTTC
>-|TRBJ1-2|TRBV7-2|-
CASSLDRVGGYTF
TGTGCCAGCAGCTTAGACAGGGTCGGTGGCTACACCTTC
>-|TRBJ1-2|TRBV7-9|-
CASSLFSEGYTF
TGTGCCAGCAGCTTATTTAGCGAGGGCTACACCTTC
>-|TRBJ1-3|TRBV7-9|-
CASSFRDTGPGTIYF
TGTGCCAGCAGCTTCCGGGACACCGGACCCGGCACCATATATTTT